The present T cell receptor (beta chain) was sequenced within a study of molecular identifiers for immune sequencing clone quantification (dated by TCRdb to about 2018). For the wider study: For a replicate experiment, RNA from roughly 18,000 or 92,000 naive CD8 T cells was divided into five aliquots, and four of the five aliquots were sequenced. The study was a methods study using CD8 T cells to benchmark molecular-identifier clustering-based TCR repertoire sequencing (MIDCIRS) and TCR RNA copy counting. Findings and caveats that apply to the study as a whole: Highly expanded clone sizes could be underestimated if identical TCR molecules share a barcode. When barcode sub-clustering was left out, chimeric consensus sequences inflated TCR diversity, with chimeras reaching as high as 47%. Clones above 20 RNA copies held over 99% of molecules in CMV-specific effector cells but under 1% in naive cells. A single cell's worth of spiked-in Jurkat TCR RNA was reported detectable even among approximately 930,000 naive CD8 T cells. Modeling indicated roughly 3.2 TCR RNA copies recovered per cell, compared with roughly 9.7 by digital PCR, which implies a capture efficiency of about 27%. The naive libraries included spiked-in Jurkat TCR RNA (approximately ten copies' worth), and this RNA is not part of the donor repertoire.

From cysteine to phenylalanine, the CDR3 is 18 amino acids long. Only the CDR3 portion is preserved as DNA: 54 bases, with reading frame beginning at the first base. Trimming removed 0 bases from V and 0 bases from J, leaving 15 bases between the germline ends. CDR1 LGHNA and CDR2 YSLEER are derived from the germline V gene. This clonotype has at least ten counts. Its antigen has not been determined. Base qualities are not recorded, but no much larger clone differs from it by a single base. Libraries of naive CD8 T cells were built from anywhere between roughly 19,000 and 1,000,000 sorted cells, with 10%, 30% or 50% of the purified RNA used. Naive CD8 T cells were FACS-sorted as CD8+CD4-CCR7+CD45RA+ on a BD FACSAria II into RLT Plus buffer. To test detection sensitivity, Jurkat RNA equal to 10 or so TCR copies was added to samples of roughly 19,000-1,100,000 naive CD8 T cells. Enrichment of CD8 T cells was done with RosetteSep CD8+ T Cell Enrichment Cocktail plus Ficoll-Paque, and ACK red cell lysis came afterward.

The library was prepared using PCR. Reads for this sample came from an Illumina HiSeq 4000. Preparation of bulk TCR libraries followed a previously described approach, with the TCR primers listed in Table S5. Total RNA was purified with the Qiagen AllPrep DNA/RNA kit. Before analysis, reads from multiple sequencing runs of one library were combined. Processing in the source paper ran as follows. Reads were retained only if the reads had an exact TCR constant sequence, and the retained reads were trimmed to 150 nt and grouped according to their 12-nt molecular barcodes. Reads in each barcode group were sub-clustered using a 15% Levenshtein threshold, and a quality-weighted consensus sequence was built for each RNA molecule. Non-functional sequences were removed, as were lower-count sequences one edit away from another. Based on a fit of two negative binomial distributions, barcode sub-clusters having less than 20% of the maximum read count were discarded. The public reads were reprocessed in TCRdb via fastp at Q25 and MiXCR, keeping in-frame beta chains. When rows share a CDR3 protein, they turn into one entry using the most common DNA and genes. None of the V and J calls come from the authors' own analysis; TCRdb made them. The sample table records 45,000 to 65,000 distinct CDR3 sequences; 20% to 25% of these occur just once. The ten most abundant clones make up around 1.9% of the sample.

The receptor comes from a human donor in good health. Some libraries in this study had Jurkat cell RNA spiked in. This receptor chain uses TRBV4-3 and TRBJ2-1; 5 matching bases give a weak D call of TRBD1. Sequenced input: naive CD8+ T cells from blood, with Jurkat cell RNA spiked in. The meaning of the sample's cell subset or site label: FACS-sorted CD8+CD4-CCR7+CD45RA+ naive T cells. CDR3 region: CASSQDWFGASSYNEQFF. Read as DNA, the sequence is TGCGCCAGCAGCCAAGATTGGTTTGGGGCCAGCTCCTACAATGAGCAGTTCTTC.